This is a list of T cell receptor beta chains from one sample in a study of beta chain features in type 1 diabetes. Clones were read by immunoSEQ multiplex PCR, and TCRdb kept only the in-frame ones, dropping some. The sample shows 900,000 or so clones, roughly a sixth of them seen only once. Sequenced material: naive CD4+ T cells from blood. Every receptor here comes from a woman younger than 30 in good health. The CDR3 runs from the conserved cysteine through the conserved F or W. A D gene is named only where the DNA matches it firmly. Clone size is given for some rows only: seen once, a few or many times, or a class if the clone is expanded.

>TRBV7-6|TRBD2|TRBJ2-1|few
CASSLAGGHYNEQFF
TGTGCCAGCAGTCTAGCGGGAGGCCACTACAATGAGCAGTTCTTC
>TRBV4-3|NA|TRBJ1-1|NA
CASSLGGAHRTEAFF
TGCGCCAGCAGCCTAGGGGGGGCCCACCGCACTGAAGCTTTCTTT
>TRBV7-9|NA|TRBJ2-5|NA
CASSQGGGQQETQYF
TGTGCCAGCAGCCAAGGAGGCGGACAACAAGAGACCCAGTACTTC
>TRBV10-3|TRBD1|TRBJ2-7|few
CAISESTRTGSSYEQYF
TGTGCCATCAGTGAGTCGACGAGGACAGGGAGCTCCTACGAGCAGTACTTC
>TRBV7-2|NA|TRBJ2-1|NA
CASSQPPNGYNEQFF
TGTGCCAGCAGCCAACCTCCCAACGGTTACAATGAGCAGTTCTTC
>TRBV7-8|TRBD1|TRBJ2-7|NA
CASSRRQGTYEQYF
TGTGCCAGCAGCCGAAGACAGGGAACCTACGAGCAGTACTTC
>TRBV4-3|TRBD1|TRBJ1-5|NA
CASSQGGRDRGDQPQHF
TGCGCCAGCAGCCAAGGTGGGCGGGACAGGGGTGATCAGCCCCAGCATTTT
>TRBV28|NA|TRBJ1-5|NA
CASSSLQPQHF
TGTGCCAGCAGTTCCTTGCAACCCCAGCATTTT
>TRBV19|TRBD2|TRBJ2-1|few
CATQGLAGYNEQFF
TGTGCCACCCAAGGACTAGCGGGGTACAATGAGCAGTTCTTC
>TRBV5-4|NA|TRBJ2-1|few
CASSLHQGSSYNEQFF
TGTGCCAGCAGCTTGCATCAGGGAAGCTCCTACAATGAGCAGTTCTTC
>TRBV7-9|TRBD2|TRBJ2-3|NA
CASSPRLAADTQYF
TGTGCCAGCAGCCCCCGACTAGCTGCAGATACGCAGTATTTT
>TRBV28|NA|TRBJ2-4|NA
CASSPAGSKNIQYF
TGTGCCAGCAGTCCGGCTGGGAGCAAAAACATTCAGTACTTC
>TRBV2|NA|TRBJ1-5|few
CASSVGGTNQPQHF
TGTGCCAGCAGTGTGGGGGGAACCAATCAGCCCCAGCATTTT
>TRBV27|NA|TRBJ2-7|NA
CASSLLLGLPYEQYF
TGTGCCAGCAGTTTACTACTGGGACTGCCCTACGAGCAGTACTTC